These T cell receptor beta chains were read from a single sample in a study of Tregs in tolerant kidney transplant recipients. Using immunoSEQ multiplex PCR, the repertoire was profiled, and TCRdb retains in-frame clones only, with some absent. The table lists under 300,000 clones, about 80% of them singletons, with under 0.65% in the top ten. Sequencing was carried out using CD4+ T cells from blood. These receptors were obtained from a human donor in good health. Both conserved end residues are part of each CDR3. The D gene is left open where the match is weak. Not all rows give a size; the values are once, few, many and, for expanded clones, a class.

TRBD1	TRBJ2-7	TRBV13	17	.	CASSPRGTGGFSYEQYF	TGTGCCAGCAGCCCCCGCGGCACAGGGGGGTTTTCCTACGAGCAGTACTTC
.	TRBJ2-7	TRBV19	15	.	CASSIYGGRSYEQYF	TGTGCCAGTAGTATTTATGGGGGCAGGAGTTACGAGCAGTACTTC
.	TRBJ2-7	TRBV11-2	13	.	CASSFSRDYEQYF	TGTGCCAGCAGCTTCTCGCGGGACTACGAGCAGTACTTC
TRBD1	TRBJ2-7	TRBV11-3	15	.	CASSPPDRGTYEQYF	TGTGCCAGCAGCCCCCCGGACAGGGGAACCTACGAGCAGTACTTC
.	TRBJ1-1	TRBV11-2	12	.	CASSLWNTEAFF	TGTGCCAGCAGCTTATGGAACACTGAAGCTTTCTTT
.	TRBJ1-2	TRBV6-5	13	.	CASSYSVGDGYTF	TGTGCCAGCAGTTACTCGGTAGGGGATGGCTACACCTTC
TRBD2	TRBJ2-1	TRBV9	16	.	CASSPRTSGSVDEQFF	TGTGCCAGCAGCCCCCGGACTAGCGGGAGTGTTGATGAGCAGTTCTTC
TRBD2	TRBJ2-1	TRBV6-1	11	few	CASGGFREGFF	TGTGCCAGCGGAGGCTTTAGGGAGGGGTTCTTC
.	TRBJ2-5	TRBV2	14	.	CASNEGGGQETQYF	TGTGCCAGCAACGAGGGAGGGGGGCAAGAGACCCAGTACTTC
TRBD2	TRBJ2-3	TRBV5-1	15	.	CASSPWEGGSDTQYF	TGCGCCAGCAGCCCCTGGGAGGGAGGGTCAGATACGCAGTATTTT
.	TRBJ1-4	TRBV7-9	15	.	CASSPLQDDGEKLFF	TGTGCCAGCAGCCCATTACAGGACGACGGGGAAAAACTGTTTTTT
.	TRBJ1-1	TRBV5-1	16	.	CASSLGVGRGYTEAFF	TGCGCCAGCAGCTTGGGCGTTGGCAGGGGATACACTGAAGCTTTCTTT
.	TRBJ1-1	TRBV10-1	15	.	CASSVGGEGNTEAFF	TGCGCCAGCAGTGTAGGTGGAGAGGGGAACACTGAAGCTTTCTTT
.	TRBJ1-2	TRBV6-5	13	.	CASSHQANYGYTF	TGTGCCAGCAGCCACCAGGCTAACTATGGCTACACCTTC
TRBD2	TRBJ2-2	TRBV6-4	15	.	CASRFSGLDSGELFF	TGTGCCAGCAGATTTAGCGGGCTTGACTCCGGGGAGCTGTTTTTT
TRBD2	TRBJ2-1	TRBV30	15	.	CAWSVGSGSYNEQFF	TGTGCCTGGAGTGTGGGAAGCGGGAGTTATAATGAGCAGTTCTTC
.	TRBJ2-3	TRBV7-2	12	once	CASSTYTDTQYF	TGTGCCAGCAGCACGTACACAGATACGCAGTATTTT
TRBD2	TRBJ2-3	TRBV6-6	15	.	CASRQLAGRTDTQYF	TGTGCCAGCAGGCAACTAGCGGGACGCACAGATACGCAGTATTTT
.	TRBJ2-7	TRBV19	17	.	CASSKAAGTSILYEQYF	TGTGCCAGTAGTAAGGCTGCCGGGACGTCGATCTTGTACGAGCAGTACTTC
.	TRBJ2-7	TRBV7-3	16	.	CASSGLSKFYFYEQYF	TGTGCCAGCAGCGGACTTAGCAAATTTTACTTTTACGAGCAGTACTTC
TRBD1	TRBJ1-2	TRBV4-1	15	.	CASSQKDRDGYGYTF	TGCGCCAGCAGCCAAAAGGACAGGGATGGCTATGGCTACACCTTC
.	TRBJ2-7	TRBV18	14	.	CASSAGRTLYEQYF	TGTGCCAGCTCTGCGGGACGGACCCTCTACGAGCAGTACTTC
TRBD2	TRBJ2-2	TRBV18	17	.	CASSQLGTSGTPGELFF	TGTGCCAGCTCACAACTTGGGACTAGCGGGACCCCCGGGGAGCTGTTTTTT
.	TRBJ1-1	TRBV4-1	13	.	CASSQVGAREAFF	TGCGCCAGCAGCCAAGTGGGGGCCAGAGAAGCTTTCTTT
TRBD2	TRBJ2-5	TRBV5-1	16	.	CASSRTPSGPGETQYF	TGCGCCAGCAGCCGGACGCCTAGCGGGCCAGGGGAGACCCAGTACTTC
.	TRBJ1-1	TRBV30	15	.	CAWSVRQGVGTEAFF	TGTGCCTGGAGTGTACGGCAGGGAGTCGGCACTGAAGCTTTCTTT
.	TRBJ2-7	TRBV7-6	15	.	CASSLGDSSAYEQYF	TGTGCCAGCAGCTTAGGAGATTCGAGCGCCTACGAGCAGTACTTC
.	TRBJ1-5	TRBV6-6	16	.	CASSSSRGSSNQPQHF	TGTGCCAGCAGTTCCTCCAGGGGTTCTAGCAATCAGCCCCAGCATTTT
.	TRBJ2-2	TRBV19	16	.	CASSIAAGVNTGELFF	TGTGCCAGTAGTATCGCGGCAGGAGTGAACACCGGGGAGCTGTTTTTT
.	TRBJ1-2	TRBV5-8	12	once	CASSLDFYGYTF	TGTGCCAGCAGCTTGGATTTCTATGGCTACACCTTC
TRBD2	TRBJ2-3	TRBV5-1	14	.	CASSPSGGWDTQYF	TGCGCCAGCAGCCCCTCGGGGGGGTGGGATACGCAGTATTTT
.	TRBJ1-4	TRBV9	13	.	CASSVVRGGKLFF	TGTGCCAGCAGCGTAGTCAGGGGAGGAAAACTGTTTTTT
TRBD1	TRBJ1-2	TRBV29-1	13	.	CSLEDTGGYGYTF	TGCAGCCTCGAGGACACAGGGGGGTATGGCTACACCTTC
TRBD2	TRBJ2-3	TRBV10-2	17	.	CASSDQRAGGITDTQYF	TGCGCCAGCAGTGACCAGAGAGCGGGAGGGATCACAGATACGCAGTATTTT
TRBD2	TRBJ2-1	TRBV6-5	15	.	CASSYGLAVYNEQFF	TGTGCCAGCAGTTACGGACTAGCGGTTTACAATGAGCAGTTCTTC
.	TRBJ2-2	TRBV2	14	.	CASSEARADGELFF	TGTGCCAGCAGTGAAGCCCGAGCCGACGGGGAGCTGTTTTTT
.	TRBJ2-1	TRBV11-3	16	.	CASSLVKPGADNEQFF	TGTGCCAGCAGCTTAGTTAAGCCAGGGGCCGATAATGAGCAGTTCTTC
TRBD1	TRBJ2-5	TRBV5-4	16	.	CASSRGQGLGKETQYF	TGTGCCAGCAGCAGAGGACAGGGTCTTGGGAAAGAGACCCAGTACTTC
.	TRBJ1-2	TRBV18	17	.	CASSPSSTPSVSYGYTF	TGTGCCAGCTCACCATCTTCGACCCCCTCAGTGAGCTATGGCTACACCTTC
.	TRBJ1-2	TRBV5-1	14	.	CASSLLDGNYGYTF	TGCGCCAGCAGCTTGTTGGACGGCAACTATGGCTACACCTTC
TRBD1	TRBJ1-1	TRBV5-1	14	.	CASTPTGEDTEAFF	TGCGCCAGCACCCCGACAGGGGAGGACACTGAAGCTTTCTTT
.	TRBJ1-1	TRBV10-2	13	.	CASSENTLGEAFF	TGCGCCAGCAGTGAGAATACCCTGGGTGAAGCTTTCTTT
.	TRBJ1-1	TRBV7-9	11	once	CASSLNSEAFF	TGTGCCAGCAGCTTGAATTCTGAAGCTTTCTTT
.	TRBJ2-2	TRBV11-2	15	.	CASSSVRGPTGELFF	TGTGCCAGCAGCTCTGTTCGGGGGCCTACCGGGGAGCTGTTTTTT
TRBD2	TRBJ2-7	TRBV2	15	.	CASSERSGGPYEQYF	TGTGCCAGCAGTGAGCGGTCGGGGGGTCCCTACGAGCAGTACTTC
.	TRBJ2-2	TRBV6-6	15	.	CASSYQGMGTGELFF	TGTGCCAGCAGTTACCAGGGTATGGGGACCGGGGAGCTGTTTTTT
.	TRBJ2-7	TRBV2	15	once	CASRERTGGSREQYF	TGTGCCAGCCGTGAGCGCACTGGGGGTTCGCGGGAGCAGTACTTC
.	TRBJ1-1	TRBV29-1	12	.	CSGHREGTEAFF	TGCAGCGGTCACAGGGAGGGCACTGAAGCTTTCTTT